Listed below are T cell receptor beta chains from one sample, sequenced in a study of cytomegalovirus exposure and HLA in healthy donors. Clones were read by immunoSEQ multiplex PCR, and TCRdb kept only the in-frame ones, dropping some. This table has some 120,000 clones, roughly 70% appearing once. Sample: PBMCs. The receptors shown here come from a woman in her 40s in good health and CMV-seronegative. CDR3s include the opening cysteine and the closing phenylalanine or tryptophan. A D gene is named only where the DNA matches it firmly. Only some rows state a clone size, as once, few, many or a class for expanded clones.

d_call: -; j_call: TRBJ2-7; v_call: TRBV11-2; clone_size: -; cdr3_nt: TGTGCCAGCAGCTTAGGACTAGCCTACGAGCAGTACTTC; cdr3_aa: CASSLGLAYEQYF
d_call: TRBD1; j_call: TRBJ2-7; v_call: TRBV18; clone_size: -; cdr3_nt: TGTGCCAGCTCACCACGGGGACAGGGGGTTCGATACGAGCAGTACTTC; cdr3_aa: CASSPRGQGVRYEQYF
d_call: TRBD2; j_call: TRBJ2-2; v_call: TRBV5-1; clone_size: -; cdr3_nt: TGCGCCAGCAGGACCCCCCTAGCGGGGGGCGCGAACACCGGGGAGCTGTTTTTT; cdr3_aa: CASRTPLAGGANTGELFF
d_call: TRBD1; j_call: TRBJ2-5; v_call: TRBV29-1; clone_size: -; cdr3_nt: TGCAGCGCGAGACAGGGGGCTGAGGTCCCATTCCAAGAGACCCAGTACTTC; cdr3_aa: CSARQGAEVPFQETQYF
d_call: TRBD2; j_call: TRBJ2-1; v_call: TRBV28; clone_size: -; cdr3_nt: TGTGCCAGCAGTTTAGACTCTAGCGGGAGGGTGGGGCAGTTCTTC; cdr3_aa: CASSLDSSGRVGQFF
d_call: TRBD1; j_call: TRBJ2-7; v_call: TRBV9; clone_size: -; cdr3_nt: TGTGCCAGCAGCCCTCGGACAGGGGGCTCATACGAGCAGTACTTC; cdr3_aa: CASSPRTGGSYEQYF
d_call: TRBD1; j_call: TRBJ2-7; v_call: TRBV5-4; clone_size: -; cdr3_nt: TGTGCCAGCAGCTTGAGGGACAGGGCCTACGAGCAGTACTTC; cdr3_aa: CASSLRDRAYEQYF
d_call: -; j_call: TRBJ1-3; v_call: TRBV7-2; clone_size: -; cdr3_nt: TGTGCCAGCAGCTTAGAGGCCTATAGCAACTCTGGAAACACCATATATTTT; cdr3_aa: CASSLEAYSNSGNTIYF
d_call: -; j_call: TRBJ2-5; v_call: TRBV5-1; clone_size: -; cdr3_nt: TGCGCCAGCAGCCGAGGGGGTGAGCGGGAGACCCAGTACTTC; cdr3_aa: CASSRGGERETQYF
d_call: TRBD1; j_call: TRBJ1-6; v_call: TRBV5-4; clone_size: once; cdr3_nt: TGTGCCAGCAGCCCGGGGACAGAGGTTTCACCCCTCCACTTT; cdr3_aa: CASSPGTEVSPLHF
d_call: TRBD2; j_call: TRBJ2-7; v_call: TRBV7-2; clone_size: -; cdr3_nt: TGTGCCAGCAGCTTAGCGTTTCAGCGGGGTGAGCAGTACTTC; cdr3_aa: CASSLAFQRGEQYF
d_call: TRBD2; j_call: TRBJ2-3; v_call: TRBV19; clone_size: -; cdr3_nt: TGTGCCAGTAGTATTAGTGGCGGGGGGACACGCCCCGATACGCAGTATTTT; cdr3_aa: CASSISGGGTRPDTQYF
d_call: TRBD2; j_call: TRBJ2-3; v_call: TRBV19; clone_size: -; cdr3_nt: TGTGCCAGTAGAAAACTTAGCGGGAGATTCGGGACAGATACGCAGTATTTT; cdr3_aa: CASRKLSGRFGTDTQYF
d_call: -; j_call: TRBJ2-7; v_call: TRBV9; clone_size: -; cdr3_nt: TGTGCCAGCAGCGTAGGAACAAGGGGACACCACGAGCAGTACTTC; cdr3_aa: CASSVGTRGHHEQYF
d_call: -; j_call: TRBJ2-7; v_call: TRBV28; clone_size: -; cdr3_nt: TGTGCCAGCAGCTTAGACTTTCCCCCTCAGCAGTACTTC; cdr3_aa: CASSLDFPPQQYF
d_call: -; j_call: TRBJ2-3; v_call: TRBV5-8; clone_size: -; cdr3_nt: TGTGCCAGCAGCTTGGGCAGTGCAGATACGCAGTATTTT; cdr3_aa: CASSLGSADTQYF
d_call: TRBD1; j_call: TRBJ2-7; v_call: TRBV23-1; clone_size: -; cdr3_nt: TGCGCCAGCAGTCGGGGGAAGGGACAGAACTCCTACGAGCAGTACTTC; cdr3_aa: CASSRGKGQNSYEQYF
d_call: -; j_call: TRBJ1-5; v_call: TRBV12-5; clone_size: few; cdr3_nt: TGTGCTAGTGGCCATACAACCGAACAGCCCCAGCATTTT; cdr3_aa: CASGHTTEQPQHF
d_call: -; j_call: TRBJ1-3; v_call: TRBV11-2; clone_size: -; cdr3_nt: TGTGCCAGCAGCTTAGAACAGGGCTCTGGAAACACCATATATTTT; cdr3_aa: CASSLEQGSGNTIYF
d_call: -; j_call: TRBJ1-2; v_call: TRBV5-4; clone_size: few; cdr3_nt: TGTGCCACCCCATTAAAACCGGGACAACCATATGGCTACACCTTC; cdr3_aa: CATPLKPGQPYGYTF
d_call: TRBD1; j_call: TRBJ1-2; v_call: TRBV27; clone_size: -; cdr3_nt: TGTGCCAGCAGCTCTAGTTACCCCCAGGGGGTTTATGGCTACACCTTC; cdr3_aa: CASSSSYPQGVYGYTF
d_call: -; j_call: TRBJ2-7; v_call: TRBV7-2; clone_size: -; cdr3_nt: TGTGCCAGCAGCAAGGAGGGACTGCTCTCCTACGAGCAGTACTTC; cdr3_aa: CASSKEGLLSYEQYF